The source of this TCR beta chain is a study of regulatory T cells in long-lasting Graves disease. Study findings and constraints: Favored gene segments in persistent disease were TRBV28, TRBJ1-2 and TRBJ2-5.

The authors built TCR beta libraries using iRepertoire HTBI primers and Arm-PCR of CDR3 regions. TCRdb independently ran MiXCR on the multiplex PCR reads; one entry per CDR3 protein. The table has some 250,000 distinct CDR3 sequences, around 19% seen once. This clonotype was counted ten times or more. Its target is not known. Time point of the sample: newly diagnosed GD, antithyroid drugs for less than 3 months. Isolated PBMC RNA provided the starting material for the TCR library. Germline V gives CDR1 SGDLS, CDR2 YYNGEE. The CDR3 extends over 12 amino acids. The V and J ends lost 7 bases and 8 bases respectively, with 10 bases between them. This sample was also put to use in a study of T cells in Graves' hyperthyroidism and ophthalmopathy. That source reports: Graves' hyperthyroidism without ophthalmopathy progression within 18 months was termed stable. Diagnosis of hyperthyroidism was new in patients aged 18 to 65, and its duration was under 2 months. The HTBI primer set drove a first-round RT-PCR of the TCR CDR3.

This TCR came from a woman aged 25-40 years with Graves disease. This chain joins TRBV9 and TRBJ1-6; maybe TRBD1 (6 bases). The specimen was peripheral blood mononuclear cells (PBMCs), collected at new diagnosis, from a patient treated with antithyroid drugs. This CDR3 reads CASGQSDSPLHF. The DNA for the CDR3 is TGTGCCAGCGGACAGTCAGATTCACCCCTCCACTTT.